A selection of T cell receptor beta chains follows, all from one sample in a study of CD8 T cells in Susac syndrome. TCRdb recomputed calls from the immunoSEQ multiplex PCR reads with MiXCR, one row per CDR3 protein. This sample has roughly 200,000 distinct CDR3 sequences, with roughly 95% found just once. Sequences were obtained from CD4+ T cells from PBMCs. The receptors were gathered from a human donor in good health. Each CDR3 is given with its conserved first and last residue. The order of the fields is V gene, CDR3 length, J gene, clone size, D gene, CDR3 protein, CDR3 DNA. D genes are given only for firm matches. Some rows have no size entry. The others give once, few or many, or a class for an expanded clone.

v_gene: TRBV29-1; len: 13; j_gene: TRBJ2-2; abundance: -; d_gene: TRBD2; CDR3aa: CSVEGSGAGELFF; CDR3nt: TGCAGCGTTGAAGGAAGCGGGGCCGGGGAGCTGTTTTTT
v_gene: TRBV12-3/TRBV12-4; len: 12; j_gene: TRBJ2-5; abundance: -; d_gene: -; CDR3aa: CASSEQGETQYF; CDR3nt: TGTGCCAGCAGTGAACAGGGAGAGACCCAGTACTTC
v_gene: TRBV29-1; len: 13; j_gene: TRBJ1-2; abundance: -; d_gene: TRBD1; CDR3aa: CSVESGTGRGYTF; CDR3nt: TGCAGCGTTGAATCCGGGACAGGGCGCGGCTACACCTTC
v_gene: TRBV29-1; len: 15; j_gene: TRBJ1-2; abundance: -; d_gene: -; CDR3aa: CSTPPSDWTKYGYTF; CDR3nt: TGCAGCACCCCGCCTTCGGACTGGACAAAGTATGGCTACACCTTC
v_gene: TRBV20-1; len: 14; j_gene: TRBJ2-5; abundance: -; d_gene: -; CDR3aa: CSAVPGPNGETQYF; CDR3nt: TGCAGTGCTGTTCCGGGACCGAACGGAGAGACCCAGTACTTC
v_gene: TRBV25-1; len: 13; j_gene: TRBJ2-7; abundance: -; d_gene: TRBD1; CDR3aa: CASSEPRGLEQYF; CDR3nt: TGTGCCAGCAGCGAACCTAGGGGGCTCGAGCAGTACTTC
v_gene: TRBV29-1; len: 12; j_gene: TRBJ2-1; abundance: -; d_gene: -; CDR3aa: CSVVISLDEQFF; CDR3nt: TGCAGCGTTGTTATCTCGTTGGATGAGCAGTTCTTC
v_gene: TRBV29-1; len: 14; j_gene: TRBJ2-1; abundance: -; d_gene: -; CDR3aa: CSVEWRGGYNEQFF; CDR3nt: TGCAGCGTTGAATGGAGGGGTGGCTACAATGAGCAGTTCTTC
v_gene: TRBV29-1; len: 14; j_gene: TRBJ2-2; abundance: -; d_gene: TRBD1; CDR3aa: CGGSRQGATGELFF; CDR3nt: TGCGGGGGAAGTCGGCAGGGGGCCACCGGGGAGCTGTTTTTT
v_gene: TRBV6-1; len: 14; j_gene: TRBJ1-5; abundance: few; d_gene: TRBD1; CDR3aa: CASNFGQGGQPQHF; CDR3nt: TGTGCCAGCAACTTTGGACAGGGTGGTCAGCCCCAGCATTTT
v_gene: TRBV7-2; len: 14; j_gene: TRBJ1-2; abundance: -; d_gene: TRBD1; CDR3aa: CASSPGQARYGYTF; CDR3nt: TGTGCCAGCAGCCCGGGACAGGCGCGCTATGGCTACACCTTC
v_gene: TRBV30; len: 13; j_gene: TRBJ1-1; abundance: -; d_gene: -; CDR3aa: CAWSAQVRTEAFF; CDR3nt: TGTGCCTGGAGTGCACAGGTTCGGACTGAAGCTTTCTTT
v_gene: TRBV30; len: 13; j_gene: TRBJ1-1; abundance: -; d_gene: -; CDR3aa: CAWSVRRGTEAFF; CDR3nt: TGTGCCTGGAGTGTTCGGAGGGGCACTGAAGCTTTCTTT
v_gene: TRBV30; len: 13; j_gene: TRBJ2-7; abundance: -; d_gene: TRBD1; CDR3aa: CAATGTGGHEQYF; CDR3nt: TGTGCTGCCACCGGGACAGGGGGCCACGAGCAGTACTTC
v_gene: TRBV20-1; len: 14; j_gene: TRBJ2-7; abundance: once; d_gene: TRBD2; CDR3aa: CSALRTSGNYEQYF; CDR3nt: TGCAGTGCTCTCCGGACTAGCGGGAACTACGAGCAGTACTTC
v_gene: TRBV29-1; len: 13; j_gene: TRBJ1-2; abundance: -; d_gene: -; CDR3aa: CSVGLGESYGYTF; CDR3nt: TGCAGCGTTGGGCTGGGGGAAAGCTATGGCTACACCTTC
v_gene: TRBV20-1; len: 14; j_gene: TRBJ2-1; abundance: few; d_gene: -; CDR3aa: CSAREGGSYNEQFF; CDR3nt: TGCAGTGCTAGAGAGGGGGGCTCCTACAATGAGCAGTTCTTC
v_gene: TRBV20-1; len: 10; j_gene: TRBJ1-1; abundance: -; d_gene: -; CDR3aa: CSARLRAAFF; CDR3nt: TGCAGTGCTCGCCTCCGGGCAGCTTTCTTT
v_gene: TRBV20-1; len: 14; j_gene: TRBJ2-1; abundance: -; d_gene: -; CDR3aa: CSASRSRSYNEQFF; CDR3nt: TGCAGTGCCTCTCGGTCTAGGAGCTACAATGAGCAGTTCTTC
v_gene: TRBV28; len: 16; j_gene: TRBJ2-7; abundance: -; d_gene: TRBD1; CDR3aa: CASSKPRQGSSYEQYF; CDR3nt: TGTGCCAGCAGTAAACCGAGACAGGGGAGCTCCTACGAGCAGTACTTC
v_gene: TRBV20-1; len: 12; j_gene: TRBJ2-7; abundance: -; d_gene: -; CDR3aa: CSASVGNYEQYF; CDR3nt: TGCAGTGCTAGTGTGGGCAATTACGAGCAGTACTTC
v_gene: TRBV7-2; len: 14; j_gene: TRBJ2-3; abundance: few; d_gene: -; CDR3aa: CASSRQGYTDTQYF; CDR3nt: TGTGCCAGCAGCCGGCAGGGGTACACAGATACGCAGTATTTT
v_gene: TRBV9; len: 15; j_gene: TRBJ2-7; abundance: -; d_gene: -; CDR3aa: CASSVGGSPSYEQYF; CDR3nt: TGTGCCAGCAGCGTAGGGGGCAGTCCCTCCTACGAGCAGTACTTC
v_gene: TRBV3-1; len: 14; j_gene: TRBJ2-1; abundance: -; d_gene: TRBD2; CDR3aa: CASSVGLGYNEQFF; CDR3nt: TGTGCCAGCAGCGTGGGACTAGGTTACAATGAGCAGTTCTTC
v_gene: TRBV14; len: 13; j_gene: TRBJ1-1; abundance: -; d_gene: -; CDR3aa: CASSRDRRTEAFF; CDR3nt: TGTGCCAGCAGCCGCGACAGGCGCACTGAAGCTTTCTTT
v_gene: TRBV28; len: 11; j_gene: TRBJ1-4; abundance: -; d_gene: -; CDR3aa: CASSFSEKLFF; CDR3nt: TGTGCCAGCAGTTTTAGCGAAAAACTGTTTTTT
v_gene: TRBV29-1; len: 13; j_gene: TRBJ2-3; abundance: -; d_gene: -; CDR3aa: CSVSQGQIDTQYF; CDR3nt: TGCAGCGTATCTCAGGGGCAAATAGATACGCAGTATTTT
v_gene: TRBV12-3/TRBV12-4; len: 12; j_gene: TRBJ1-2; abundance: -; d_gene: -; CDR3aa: CASRPQGNGYTF; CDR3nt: TGTGCCAGCAGACCCCAGGGTAATGGCTACACCTTC
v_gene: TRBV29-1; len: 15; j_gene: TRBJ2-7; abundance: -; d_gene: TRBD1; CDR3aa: CSVRTPWQGDYEQYF; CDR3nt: TGCAGCGTCAGAACACCCTGGCAGGGGGACTACGAGCAGTACTTC
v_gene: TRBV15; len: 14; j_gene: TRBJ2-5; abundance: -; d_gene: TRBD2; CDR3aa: CATSSLGRTSKQYF; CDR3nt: TGTGCCACCAGCAGCTTAGGTCGGACTAGCAAACAGTACTTC
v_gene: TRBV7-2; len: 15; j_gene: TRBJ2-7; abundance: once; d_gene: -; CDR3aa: CASSRQGTSSYEQYF; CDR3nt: TGTGCCAGCAGCCGACAGGGGACTAGCAGCTACGAGCAGTACTTC
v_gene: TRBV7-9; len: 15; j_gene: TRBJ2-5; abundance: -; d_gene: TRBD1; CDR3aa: CASRPLDRGKETQYF; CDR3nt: TGTGCCAGCAGGCCCTTGGACAGGGGTAAAGAGACCCAGTACTTC
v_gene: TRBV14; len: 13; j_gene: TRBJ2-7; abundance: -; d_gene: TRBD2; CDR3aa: CASLAGMTYEQYF; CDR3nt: TGTGCCAGTCTAGCGGGGATGACCTACGAGCAGTACTTC
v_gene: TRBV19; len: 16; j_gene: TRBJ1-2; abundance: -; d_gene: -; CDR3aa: CASTQGLTRFRLSYTF; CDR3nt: TGTGCCAGTACGCAAGGACTGACCCGGTTTCGTCTGAGCTACACCTTC
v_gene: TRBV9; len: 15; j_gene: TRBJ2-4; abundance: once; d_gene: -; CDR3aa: CASSVAMNHKNIQYF; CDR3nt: TGTGCCAGCAGCGTAGCTATGAACCACAAAAACATTCAGTACTTC
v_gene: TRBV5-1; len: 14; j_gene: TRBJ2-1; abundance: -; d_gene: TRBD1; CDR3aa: CASSEGTGNNEQFF; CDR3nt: TGCGCCAGCAGCGAAGGGACAGGGAACAATGAGCAGTTCTTC
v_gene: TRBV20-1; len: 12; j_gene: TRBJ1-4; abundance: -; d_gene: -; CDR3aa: CSAKGSSEKLFF; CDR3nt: TGCAGTGCAAAGGGGTCTTCTGAAAAACTGTTTTTT
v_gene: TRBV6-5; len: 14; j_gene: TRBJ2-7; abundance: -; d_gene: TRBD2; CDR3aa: CASSYVAGGGEQYF; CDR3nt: TGTGCCAGCAGTTACGTAGCGGGAGGAGGCGAGCAGTACTTC
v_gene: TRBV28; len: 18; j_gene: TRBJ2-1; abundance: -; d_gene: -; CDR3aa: CASTAGTGKVSKNNEQFF; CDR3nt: TGTGCCAGCACCGCAGGGACGGGAAAAGTTAGTAAGAACAATGAGCAGTTCTTC
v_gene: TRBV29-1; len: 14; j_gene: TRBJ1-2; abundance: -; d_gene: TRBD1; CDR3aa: CSVSRTGSNYGYTF; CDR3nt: TGCAGCGTTTCTCGGACAGGGTCGAACTATGGCTACACCTTC
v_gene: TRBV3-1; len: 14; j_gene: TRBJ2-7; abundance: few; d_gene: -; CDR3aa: CASSQEDSSYEQYF; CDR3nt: TGTGCCAGCAGCCAAGAGGACAGCTCCTACGAGCAGTACTTC
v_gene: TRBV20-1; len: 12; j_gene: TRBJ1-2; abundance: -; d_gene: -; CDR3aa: CSANGRYYGYTF; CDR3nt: TGCAGTGCCAACGGACGGTACTATGGCTACACCTTC
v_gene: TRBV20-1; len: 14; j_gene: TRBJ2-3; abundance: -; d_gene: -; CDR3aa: CSARGTPGRDTQYF; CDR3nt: TGCAGTGCTAGAGGGACCCCGGGGAGAGATACGCAGTATTTT
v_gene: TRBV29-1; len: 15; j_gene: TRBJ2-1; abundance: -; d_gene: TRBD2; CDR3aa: CSVAAGEPFYNEQFF; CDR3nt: TGCAGCGTTGCTGCGGGAGAGCCTTTCTACAATGAGCAGTTCTTC
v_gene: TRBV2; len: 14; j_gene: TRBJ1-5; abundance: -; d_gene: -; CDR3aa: CASRARTSNQPQHF; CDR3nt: TGTGCCAGCAGGGCAAGGACGAGCAATCAGCCCCAGCATTTT
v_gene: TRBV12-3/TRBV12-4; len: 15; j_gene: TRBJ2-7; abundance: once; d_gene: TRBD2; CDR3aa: CASSLVPSGSYEQYF; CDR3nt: TGTGCCAGCAGTTTAGTACCTAGCGGGAGCTACGAGCAGTACTTC
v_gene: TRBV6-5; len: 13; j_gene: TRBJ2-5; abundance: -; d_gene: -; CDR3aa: CASSTGGQETQYF; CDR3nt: TGTGCCAGCAGTACTGGGGGTCAAGAGACCCAGTACTTC
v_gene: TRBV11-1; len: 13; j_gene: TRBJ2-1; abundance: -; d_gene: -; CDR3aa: CASSLAPVNEQFF; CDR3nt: TGTGCCAGCAGCTTAGCGCCGGTAAATGAGCAGTTCTTC
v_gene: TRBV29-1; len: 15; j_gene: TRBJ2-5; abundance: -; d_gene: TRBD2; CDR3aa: CSVEEASGSTETQYF; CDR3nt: TGCAGCGTTGAAGAGGCTAGCGGGAGTACCGAGACCCAGTACTTC
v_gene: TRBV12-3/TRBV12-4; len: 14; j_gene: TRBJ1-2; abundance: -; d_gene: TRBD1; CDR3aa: CASSPGTGDYGYTF; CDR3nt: TGTGCCAGCAGTCCCGGGACAGGGGACTATGGCTACACCTTC